Following are 5 T cell receptor beta chains from one sample sequenced in a study of blood T cell repertoires in COVID-19. Sequencing was performed with immunoSEQ multiplex PCR; in TCRdb, only in-frame clones are kept and a portion is missing. The table lists tens of thousands of clones, roughly 89% of them singletons. Sample: peripheral blood. The source is a man older than 75 with acute or convalescent COVID-19.

This chain connects TRBV7-2 to TRBJ1-3; 9 bases align to TRBD1. V was pared by 8 bases and J by 4 bases, with 6 bases of the junction left unmatched. The V gene's germline CDR1 is SGHTA and CDR2 FQGNSA. The CDR3 has 14 residues. The CDR3 nucleotides read TGTGCCAGCCGTAAGGGACAGGGAGGAAACACCATATATTTT. It yields the protein CASRKGQGGNTIYF.

The chain employs TRBV10-3 and TRBJ1-5; D gene ambiguous. The CDR3 is 13 residues long. Germline lookup yields CDR1 ENHRY and CDR2 SYGVKD. Deletions cut 7 bases from V and 0 bases from J, with 7 bases between. CDR3 bases: TGTGCCATCACCGCCGGTAGCAATCAGCCCCAGCATTTT. It translates to CAITAGSNQPQHF.

The gene calls are TRBV7-9 and TRBJ2-5; perhaps TRBD1 as D (5 bases). CDR1 and CDR2 (germline): SEHNR, FQNEAQ (reference sequence). The length of the CDR3 is 15 residues. Trimming took off 7 bases at V and 5 bases at J, with 20 bases between the two ends. This CDR3 reads CASTLPERGAETQYF. In DNA, the CDR3 is TGTGCCAGCACCCTGCCCGAAAGGGGTGCGGAGACCCAGTACTTC.

This chain joins TRBV7-6 and TRBJ1-1; the D gene is possibly TRBD1 (5 bases). Deletions cut 6 bases from V and 3 bases from J, with 14 bases between. CDR1 and CDR2 from the germline V gene are SGHVS and FNYEAQ. This CDR3 is built from 14 residues. Written as DNA, the CDR3 is TGTGCCAGCAGACCAGGGCCCCTGGACACTGAAGCTTTCTTT. Its protein is CASRPGPLDTEAFF.

This clone was counted between two and nine times. V is TRBV5-1 and J is TRBJ1-1, with D perhaps matching TRBD1 (6 bases). The V end was cut by 1 base, the J end by 6 bases, with 10 bases between. The CDR3 loop spans 13 amino acids. CDR1 SGHRS and CDR2 YFSETQ come from the germline V gene. This CDR3 is CASSLPGGSEAFF. CDR3 in DNA: TGCGCCAGCAGCTTGCCGGGGGGCTCTGAAGCTTTCTTT. The full variable domain, completed using reference TRBV5-1 and TRBJ1-1, is KAGVTQTPRYLIKTRGQQVTLSCSPISGHRSVSWYQQTPGQGLQFLFEYFSETQRNKGNFPGRFSGRQFSNSRSEMNVSTLELGDSALYLCASSLPGGSEAFFGQGTRLTVV.